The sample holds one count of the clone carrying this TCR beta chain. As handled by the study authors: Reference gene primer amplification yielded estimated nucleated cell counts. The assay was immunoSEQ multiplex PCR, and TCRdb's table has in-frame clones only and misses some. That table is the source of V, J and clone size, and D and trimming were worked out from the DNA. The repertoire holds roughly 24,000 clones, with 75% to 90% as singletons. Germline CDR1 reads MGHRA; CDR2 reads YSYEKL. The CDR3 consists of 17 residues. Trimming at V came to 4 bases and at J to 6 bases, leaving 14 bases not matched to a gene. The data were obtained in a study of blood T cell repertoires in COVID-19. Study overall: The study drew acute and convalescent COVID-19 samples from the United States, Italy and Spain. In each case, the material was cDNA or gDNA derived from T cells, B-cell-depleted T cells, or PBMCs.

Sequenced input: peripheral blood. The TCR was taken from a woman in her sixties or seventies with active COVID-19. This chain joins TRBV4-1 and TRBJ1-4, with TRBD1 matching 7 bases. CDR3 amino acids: CASSRTEQGTGDEKLFF. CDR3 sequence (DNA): TGCGCCAGCAGCCGGACCGAACAGGGCACAGGGGATGAAAAACTGTTTTTT.